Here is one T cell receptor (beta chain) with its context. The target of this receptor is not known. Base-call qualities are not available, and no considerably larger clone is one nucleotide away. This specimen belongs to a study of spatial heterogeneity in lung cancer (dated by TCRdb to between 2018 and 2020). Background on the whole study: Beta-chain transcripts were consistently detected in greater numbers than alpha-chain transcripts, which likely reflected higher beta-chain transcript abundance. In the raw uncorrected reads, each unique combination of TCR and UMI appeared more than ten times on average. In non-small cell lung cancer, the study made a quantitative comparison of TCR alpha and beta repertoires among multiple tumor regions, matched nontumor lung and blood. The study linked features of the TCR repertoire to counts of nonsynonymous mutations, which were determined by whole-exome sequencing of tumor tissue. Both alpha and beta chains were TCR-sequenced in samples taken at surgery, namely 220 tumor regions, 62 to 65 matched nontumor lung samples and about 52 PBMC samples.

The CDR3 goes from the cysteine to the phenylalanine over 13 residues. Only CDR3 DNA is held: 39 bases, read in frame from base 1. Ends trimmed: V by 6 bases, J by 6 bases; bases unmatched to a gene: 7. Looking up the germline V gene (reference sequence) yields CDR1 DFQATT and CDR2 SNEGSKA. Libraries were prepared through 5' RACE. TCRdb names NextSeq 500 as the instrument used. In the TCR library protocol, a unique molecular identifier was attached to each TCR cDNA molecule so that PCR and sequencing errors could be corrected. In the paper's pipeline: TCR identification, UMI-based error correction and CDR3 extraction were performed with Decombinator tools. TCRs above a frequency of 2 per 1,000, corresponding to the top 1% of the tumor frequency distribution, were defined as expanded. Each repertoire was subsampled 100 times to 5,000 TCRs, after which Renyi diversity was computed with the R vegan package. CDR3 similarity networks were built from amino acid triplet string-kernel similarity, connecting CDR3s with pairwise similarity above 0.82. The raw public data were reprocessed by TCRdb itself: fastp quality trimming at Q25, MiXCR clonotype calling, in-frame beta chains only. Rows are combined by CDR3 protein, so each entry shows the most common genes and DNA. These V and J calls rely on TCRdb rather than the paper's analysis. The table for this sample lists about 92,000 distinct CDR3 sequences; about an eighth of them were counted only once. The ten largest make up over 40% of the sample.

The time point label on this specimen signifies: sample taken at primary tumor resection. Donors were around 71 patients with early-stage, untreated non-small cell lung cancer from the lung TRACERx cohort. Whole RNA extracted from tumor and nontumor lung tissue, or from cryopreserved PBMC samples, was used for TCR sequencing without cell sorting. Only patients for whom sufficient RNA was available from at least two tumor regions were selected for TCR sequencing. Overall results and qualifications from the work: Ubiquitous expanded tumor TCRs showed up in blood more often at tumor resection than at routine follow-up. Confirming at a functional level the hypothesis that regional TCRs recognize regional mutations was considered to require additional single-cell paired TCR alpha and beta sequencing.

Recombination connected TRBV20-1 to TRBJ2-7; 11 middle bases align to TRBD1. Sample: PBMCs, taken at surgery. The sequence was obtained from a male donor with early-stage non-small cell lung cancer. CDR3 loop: CSARTGGTAEQYF. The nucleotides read TGCAGTGCGCGGACAGGGGGCACGGCCGAGCAGTACTTC.